Listed here are 27 T cell receptor beta chains from one sample, sequenced in a study of TIL therapy for anti-PD-1-resistant metastatic lung cancer. The immunoSEQ assay was v3. Sequencing used immunoSEQ multiplex PCR; TCRdb keeps in-frame clones, though not all of them. Among 50,000 to 70,000 clones, under 75% were seen once, and the ten largest hold roughly 6.6%. Stated time point: pre-treatment sample, taken before nivolumab and TIL therapy. The material was blood, obtained at baseline. These receptors originate from a person aged 25 to 79 with non-small cell lung cancer.

The V and J genes are TRBV6-5 and TRBJ2-2; 10 nucleotides match TRBD2. This CDR3 has 16 amino acids. Trimming took 0 bases from V and 3 from J; bases not matched to a gene: 1. From germline, CDR1 is MNHEY and CDR2 SVGAGI. In nucleotides, the CDR3 is TGTGCCAGCAGTTACTCTGGACTAGCGGACACCGGGGAGCTGTTTTTT. It is translated as CASSYSGLADTGELFF.

This clone was recorded a few times. This sequence joins TRBV4-1 and TRBJ2-7, with no clear D. V was trimmed by 3 bases and J by 2 bases, leaving 14 bases between them. The CDR3 has 15 residues. Germline V gives CDR1 MGHRA, CDR2 YSYEKL. For the CDR3, the DNA is TGCGCCAGCAGCCAGCAGGCTCCCCTTACCTACGAGCAGTACTTC. This encodes CASSQQAPLTYEQYF.

This clone was seen a single time. CDR3 in DNA: TGTGCCAGCAGGGGCTGGGGACGGGATAATTCACCCCTCCACTTT. Translating it yields CASRGWGRDNSPLHF. The genes are TRBV27 and TRBJ1-6, with D tentatively TRBD1 (5 bases). The germline V and J ends were trimmed by 6 bases and 5 bases, with 14 bases remaining between them. CDR1 and CDR2 from the germline V gene are MNHEY and SMNVEV (reference sequence). The length of the CDR3 is 15 residues.

This clone has a handful of counts. The rearrangement links TRBV2 to TRBJ1-1, with TRBD1 as a possible D gene (6 bases). Trimming cost V 6 bases and J 0 bases, with 8 bases left between them. Germline V lookup: CDR1 SNHLY, CDR2 FYNNEI. This CDR3 contains 13 residues. The CDR3 sequence is CASRQGMNTEAFF. The DNA for the CDR3 is TGTGCCAGCAGGCAGGGGATGAACACTGAAGCTTTCTTT.

This clone was seen once. The chain joins TRBV6-5 to TRBJ1-5, with 7 bases that match TRBD1. After removal of 3 bases from V and 3 bases from J, the junction contained 8 bases not matched to a gene. The CDR3 loop spans 16 amino acids. Germline CDR1 and CDR2: MNHEY and SVGAGI. The CDR3 sequence is CASSYPMKGANQPQHF. The CDR3 coding sequence is TGTGCCAGCAGTTATCCCATGAAGGGGGCCAATCAGCCCCAGCATTTT.

A few counts support this clone. V and J are TRBV5-6 and TRBJ2-7; D uncertain. Germline CDR1 SGHDT, CDR2 YYEEEE. V was trimmed by 0 bases and J by 5 bases, leaving 9 bases between them. This CDR3 is 13 amino acids long. The CDR3 DNA reads TGTGCCAGCAGCTTGGAGCTCGACCACGAGCAGTACTTC. Its protein is CASSLELDHEQYF.

This sequence joins TRBV5-4 and TRBJ2-1, with 8 bases matching TRBD2. The ends lost 7 bases at V and 1 base at J; junction bases unmatched: 10. Germline V gene lookup returns CDR1 SGHNT and CDR2 YYREEE (reference sequence). The CDR3 totals 16 residues. CDR3 nucleotide sequence: TGTGCCAGCGTGAGGGGGGGGACTAGGTCCTACAATGAGCAGTTCTTC. It yields the protein CASVRGGTRSYNEQFF.

The rearrangement links TRBV30 to TRBJ1-2; D unclear. Germline-derived CDR1 and CDR2 are GTSNPN and SVGIG (reference sequence). The V end was cut by 1 base, the J end by 4 bases, with 13 bases between. This CDR3 spans 14 amino acids. The CDR3, as DNA: TGTGCCTGGAGTGCGAGTACTTTAGTCTATGGCTACACCTTC. It encodes CAWSASTLVYGYTF.

This chain links TRBV30 with TRBJ2-4, with D possibly called TRBD1 or TRBD2 (7 bases each). V shed 3 bases and J shed 9 bases, with 15 bases lying between them. Per the germline V gene, CDR1 is GTSNPN and CDR2 is SVGIG (reference sequence). This CDR3 has 13 residues. The CDR3 DNA is TGTGCCTGGAGCATCGACAGGGAGGGCATTCAGTACTTC. It codes for CAWSIDREGIQYF.

This chain links TRBV14 with TRBJ2-5; no firm D call. The CDR3 sequence is 16 residues long. Trimming took 1 base from V and 2 from J, leaving 14 bases between them. Germline lookup yields CDR1 SGHDN and CDR2 FVKESK. CDR3 in DNA: TGTGCCAGCAGCCAAGTCCATGGAAGAGGACAAGAGACCCAGTACTTC. Its translation: CASSQVHGRGQETQYF. The entire variable domain, with the rest obtained from reference TRBV14 and TRBJ2-5, is as follows: EAGVTQFPSHSVIEKGQTVTLRCDPISGHDNLYWYRRVMGKEIKFLLHFVKESKQDESGMPNNRFLAERTGGTYSTLKVQPAELEDSGVYFCASSQVHGRGQETQYFGPGTRLLVL.

The sample holds a few counts of this clone. The genes are TRBV10-3 and TRBJ1-2; 8 bases are a match to TRBD1. This CDR3 is built from 14 residues. V lost 6 bases and J lost 8; bases outside the gene matches: 11. The germline V gene has CDR1 ENHRY and CDR2 SYGVKD. CDR3 sequence (DNA): TGTGCCATCAGCCAACAGGGGGATGCGGACGGCTACACCTTC. This gives the protein CAISQQGDADGYTF.

The chain combines TRBV4-2 with TRBJ2-3; the match to TRBD2 covers 14 bases. Germline-derived CDR1 and CDR2 are LGHNA and YNFKEQ. With 3 bases clipped from V and 8 bases from J, the junction kept 7 bases outside the gene matches. This CDR3 has 16 amino acids. CDR3 loop: CASSHGTSGSIGTQYF. In DNA form, the CDR3 reads TGTGCCAGCAGCCATGGGACTAGCGGGAGTATAGGTACGCAGTATTTT.

This chain joins TRBV29-1 and TRBJ1-2; 9 bases agree with TRBD1. The CDR3 runs to 13 residues. CDR1 SQVTM and CDR2 ANQGSEA come from the germline V gene. Trimming removed 1 base from V and 8 bases from J; junction bases left unmatched: 5. The CDR3 reads CSVEGTGVRGYTF. The CDR3 coding sequence is TGCAGCGTTGAAGGGACAGGGGTTAGAGGCTACACCTTC. The whole variable domain, filled in from reference TRBV29-1 and TRBJ1-2, reads SAVISQKPSRDICQRGTSLTIQCQVDSQVTMMFWYRQQPGQSLTLIATANQGSEATYESGFVIDKFPISRPNLTFSTLTVSNMSPEDSSIYLCSVEGTGVRGYTFGSGTRLTVV.

The rearrangement joins TRBV5-1 to TRBJ1-2, with TRBD1 identical over 7 bases. Germline V CDR1 and CDR2: SGHRS, YFSETQ. This CDR3 contains 16 residues. The J segment lost 4 bases and the V segment lost 3 bases, leaving 12 bases of the junction unmatched. In DNA form, the CDR3 reads TGCGCCAGCAGCTCTGGGACAGCGACTTCCATCTATGGCTACACCTTC. Its translation: CASSSGTATSIYGYTF.

This chain uses TRBV5-6 with TRBJ1-2, with TRBD1 matching over 7 bases. The CDR3 loop spans 13 amino acids. Germline V lookup: CDR1 SGHDT, CDR2 YYEEEE. Trimming cost V 2 bases and J 3 bases; bases outside gene matches: 1. CDR3 DNA sequence: TGTGCCAGCAGCTTAGACAGGGACTATGGCTACACCTTC. Protein sequence: CASSLDRDYGYTF. The full variable domain, rest sourced from reference TRBV5-6 and TRBJ1-2, is DAGVTQSPTHLIKTRGQQVTLRCSPKSGHDTVSWYQQALGQGPQFIFQYYEEEERQRGNFPDRFSGHQFPNYSSELNVNALLLGDSALYLCASSLDRDYGYTFGSGTRLTVV.

The chain uses TRBV5-6 and TRBJ2-3; the D is unclear. Trimming took off 2 bases at V and 3 bases at J, with 13 bases between the two ends. CDR1 is SGHDT and CDR2 is YYEEEE in the germline V gene. The CDR3 runs to 15 residues. The CDR3 loop is CASSFVEPWTDTQYF. The CDR3 nucleotides are TGTGCCAGCAGCTTCGTAGAGCCTTGGACAGATACGCAGTATTTT.

The chain couples TRBV6-5 to TRBJ1-2, with D possibly TRBD1 on 5 matching bases. Germline V CDR1 and CDR2: MNHEY, SVGAGI. V lost 0 bases, J lost 4 bases, and 12 bases lay in between. The CDR3 totals 15 residues. Here the CDR3 reads CASSYSSRGSYGYTF. The CDR3 DNA reads as TGTGCCAGCAGTTACTCGTCTAGGGGCTCCTATGGCTACACCTTC.

CDR3 region: CASSRDGGNYGYTF. The CDR3, as DNA: TGTGCCAGCAGCCGGGACGGCGGAAACTATGGCTACACCTTC. The rearrangement links TRBV7-2 to TRBJ1-2; D perhaps matches TRBD1 (5 bases). Per germline, CDR1 SGHTA and CDR2 FQGNSA. V lost 5 bases and J 2 bases, leaving 12 bases between the germline ends. This CDR3 region has 14 residues.

This clone was counted a few times. The junction shows a germline mismatch at one end, possibly a read error. The chain has TRBV7-7 and TRBJ2-1; 7 bases agree with TRBD2. CDR3 length equals 15 residues. CDR1 and CDR2 from the germline V gene are SSHAT and FNYEAQ (reference sequence). CDR3 region: CASSLGLAAYNEQFF. The CDR3 DNA reads as TGTGCTAGCAGCTTAGGGCTAGCGGCCTACAATGAGCAGTTCTTC.

This clone was counted once. This chain uses TRBV5-4 with TRBJ2-5; D gene unclear. The CDR3 has 14 residues. Looked up from germline, CDR1 is SGHNT and CDR2 is YYREEE (reference sequence). V was pared by 0 bases and J by 0 bases, with 6 bases between. In nucleotides, the CDR3 is TGTGCCAGCAGCTTGGCCCGGGACCAAGAGACCCAGTACTTC. Protein sequence: CASSLARDQETQYF.

The rearrangement uses TRBV5-4 and TRBJ1-6; D gene uncertain. The ends were cut back, 3 bases at V and 10 bases at J, with 20 bases in the middle. The CDR3 contains 16 residues. Germline V gives CDR1 SGHNT, CDR2 YYREEE (reference sequence). CDR3 region: CASSSQVKGRASPLHF. CDR3 bases: TGTGCCAGCAGCTCCCAAGTTAAGGGTCGGGCATCACCCCTCCACTTT.

The genes are TRBV6-5 and TRBJ2-7; a weak D match, TRBD1 (6 bases). Germline V CDR1 and CDR2: MNHEY, SVGAGI. The germline V and J ends were trimmed by 10 bases and 7 bases, with 14 bases remaining between them. This CDR3 comprises 11 residues. The DNA for the CDR3 is TGTGCCACTAGTCGTAGGGGGGAGCAGTACTTC. Residues: CATSRRGEQYF.

V usage is TRBV10-3 and J usage is TRBJ1-1, with 11 bases matching TRBD1. In germline, CDR1 is ENHRY, CDR2 SYGVKD. V was pared by 8 bases and J by 5 bases, with 4 bases of the junction left unmatched. The CDR3 extends over 13 amino acids. The CDR3 DNA reads as TGTGCCATCCGCGGGACAGGGGGAACTGAAGCTTTCTTT. It specifies CAIRGTGGTEAFF.

This clone was counted many times. The gene calls are TRBV5-1 and TRBJ2-2; TRBD2 matches 8 bases. V gave up 1 base and J gave up 1 base; unmatched junction bases: 3. The CDR3 consists of 16 residues. In germline, CDR1 is SGHRS, CDR2 YFSETQ. CDR3 nucleotide sequence: TGCGCCAGCAGCTTGCACCTAGCGGGGAACACCGGGGAGCTGTTTTTT. Encoded protein: CASSLHLAGNTGELFF.

The genes are TRBV28 and TRBJ2-7; D unclear. The length of the CDR3 is 13 residues. V lost 6 bases, J lost 0 bases, and 9 bases lay in between. CDR1 is MDHEN, CDR2 SYDVKM, per germline. The CDR3 nucleotides are TGTGCCAGCAGGCGTGGGAACTCCTACGAGCAGTACTTC. It yields the protein CASRRGNSYEQYF.

This chain connects TRBV7-2 to TRBJ1-5, with D possibly TRBD1 on 5 matching bases. V lost 4 bases, J lost 0 bases, and 19 bases lay in between. Germline V gene lookup returns CDR1 SGHTA and CDR2 FQGNSA. The CDR3 covers 18 residues. CDR3 sequence (DNA): TGTGCCAGCAGCTCCTCTGGGGGAACTTCATATAGCAATCAGCCCCAGCATTTT. It yields the protein CASSSSGGTSYSNQPQHF.

CDR3 coding DNA: TGTGCCAGCAGCGTAGGATGGTCCCAGGGTGCGCCCATATATTTT. The encoded protein is CASSVGWSQGAPIYF. The chain uses TRBV9 and TRBJ1-3; tentatively, D is TRBD1 (5 bases). The CDR3 spans 15 residues. The germline V and J ends were trimmed by 0 bases and 11 bases, with 18 bases remaining between them. Per germline, CDR1 SGDLS and CDR2 YYNGEE.